These 22 T cell receptor beta chains share one sample of origin, sequenced in a study of T cells after yellow fever vaccination. TCRdb independently ran MiXCR on the 5' RACE reads; one entry per CDR3 protein. The repertoire holds some 400,000 distinct CDR3 sequences, under 7.5% seen once, with approximately 15% in the top ten. The material was PBMCs, obtained 5 days after the yellow fever booster vaccination. The receptors originated from a man aged 25 to 40 who received the YFV17D yellow fever vaccine.

The rearrangement uses TRBV5-6 and TRBJ2-7, with D unclear. The V and J ends lost 4 bases and 1 base respectively, with 12 bases between them. This CDR3 has 14 amino acids. Looked up from germline, CDR1 is SGHDT and CDR2 is YYEEEE. CDR3 residues: CASSAPTRSYEQYF. The CDR3 DNA reads TGTGCCAGCAGCGCTCCCACCCGATCCTACGAGCAGTACTTC.

This clonotype was observed a few times. The CDR3 DNA reads as TGCAGCGTTGTAGTTGGTGGGAGGGCCACCTACAATGAGCAGTTCTTC. It translates to CSVVVGGRATYNEQFF. The chain carries TRBV29-1 and TRBJ2-1; TRBD2 matches at 7 bases. Germline CDR1 reads SQVTM; CDR2 reads ANQGSEA. J lost 2 bases, V lost 4 bases, and 11 bases had no gene match. The CDR3 spans 16 residues.

This clonotype came up a few times. This chain uses TRBV6-5 with TRBJ2-7; the match to TRBD2 covers 10 bases. This CDR3 spans 17 amino acids. V shed 2 bases, J shed 5 bases, and the junction held 12 bases outside the gene matches. From germline, CDR1 is MNHEY and CDR2 SVGAGI. The CDR3 DNA follows: TGTGCCAGCAGTTACACCCGCCGGCTAGCGGGAGCCCACGAGCAGTACTTC. Residues: CASSYTRRLAGAHEQYF.

This chain uses TRBV19 with TRBJ1-1; D uncertain. Trimming left V 5 bases short and J 0 bases short, with 16 bases between. CDR3 length: 16 amino acids. Germline assignment: CDR1 LNHDA and CDR2 SQIVND (reference sequence). The chain's CDR3 is CASSPDPADLNTEAFF. The DNA of the CDR3 is TGTGCCAGTAGTCCCGACCCCGCAGACCTGAACACTGAAGCTTTCTTT.

This chain joins TRBV20-1 and TRBJ2-5; TRBD1 aligns across 8 bases. V was clipped by 6 bases and J by 5 bases; unmatched bases: 5. CDR1 is DFQATT, CDR2 SNEGSKA, per germline (reference sequence). The CDR3 consists of 12 residues. The CDR3, as DNA: TGCAGTGCGAAGGGACAGGCTGAGACCCAGTACTTC. It codes for CSAKGQAETQYF.

This clonotype appeared many times. The chain is built from TRBV20-1 and TRBJ1-1; possible D gene TRBD1, 5 bases. Per the germline V gene, CDR1 is DFQATT and CDR2 is SNEGSKA (reference sequence). The CDR3 totals 14 residues. V lost 6 bases to trimming and J lost 0 bases, with 14 bases between them. This CDR3 is CSATTTVMNTEAFF. Here the CDR3 DNA reads TGCAGTGCCACAACGACAGTCATGAACACTGAAGCTTTCTTT.

This clonotype was counted at least ten times. This sequence joins TRBV7-8 and TRBJ2-2, with D perhaps given as TRBD1 or TRBD2 (5 bases each). The CDR3 is 16 residues long. V dropped 5 bases and J dropped 8 bases, with 21 bases sitting between them. Germline V CDR1 and CDR2: SGHVS, FQNEAQ. The DNA for the CDR3 is TGTGCCAGCAGCGCAGTCCCGGGACCCTGGGGAGGGGAGCTGTTTTTT. It specifies CASSAVPGPWGGELFF. Full variable domain (outside the CDR3, taken from reference TRBV7-8 and TRBJ2-2): GAGVSQSPRYKVAKRGQDVALRCDPISGHVSLFWYQQALGQGPEFLTYFQNEAQLDKSGLPSDRFFAERPEGSVSTLKIQRTQQEDSAVYLCASSAVPGPWGGELFFGEGSRLTVL.

This clonotype turned up a few times. The genes are TRBV20-1 and TRBJ1-1, with D hard to call. Germline V lookup: CDR1 DFQATT, CDR2 SNEGSKA (reference sequence). Deletions cut 3 bases from V and 7 bases from J, with 9 bases between. This CDR3 has 11 amino acids. The CDR3 region is CSASNGSEAFF. CDR3 coding DNA: TGCAGTGCTAGTAATGGGAGTGAAGCTTTCTTT.

This clonotype appeared many times. The chain employs TRBV7-2 and TRBJ2-7; 9 positions match TRBD2. The CDR3 totals 15 residues. J was trimmed by 4 bases and V by 6 bases; bases with no gene match: 10. The V gene's germline CDR1 is SGHTA and CDR2 FQGNSA. CDR3 protein: CASSIIAGVAYEQYF. CDR3 nucleotides: TGTGCCAGCAGTATAATAGCGGGAGTAGCTTACGAGCAGTACTTC.

This clonotype was seen repeatedly, ten times or more. The V gene is TRBV5-1, the J gene TRBJ2-7, with TRBD1 matching over 9 bases. The V segment lost 0 bases and the J segment 6 bases; nucleotides outside the gene matches: 7. The germline gives CDR1 SGHRS, CDR2 YFSETQ. CDR3 length: 15 residues. The CDR3 protein is CASSLEGQGSREQYF. CDR3 bases: TGCGCCAGCAGCTTGGAAGGACAGGGGTCCCGCGAGCAGTACTTC.

This clonotype was counted at least ten times. This chain uses TRBV6-1 with TRBJ2-3; D uncertain. V shed 5 bases and J shed 2 bases, with 8 bases lying between them. Germline CDR1 reads MNHNS; CDR2 reads SASEGT. This CDR3 is 13 amino acids long. CDR3 region: CASSRRPTDTQYF. In DNA, the CDR3 is TGTGCCAGCAGTCGGCGGCCCACAGATACGCAGTATTTT.

This clonotype came up a few times. The genes are TRBV3-1 and TRBJ2-2; 8 bases are shared with TRBD2. Per germline, CDR1 LGHDT and CDR2 YNNKEL (reference sequence). The V segment lost 9 bases and the J segment 5 bases; nucleotides outside the gene matches: 14. The CDR3 loop spans 16 amino acids. The chain's CDR3 is CASRPGGLVSTGELFF. For the CDR3, the DNA is TGTGCCAGTAGACCCGGGGGACTAGTTTCTACCGGGGAGCTGTTTTTT.

This clonotype was seen at least ten times. V gene TRBV5-1 combines with J gene TRBJ2-5; D ambiguous. CDR1 and CDR2 (germline): SGHRS, YFSETQ. The V end lost 0 bases, the J end lost 3 bases, and 9 bases lay between the germline ends. CDR3 size: 14 residues. CDR3 bases: TGCGCCAGCAGCTTGGCCAGAGAGGAAGAGACCCAGTACTTC. Protein sequence: CASSLAREEETQYF.

The chain employs TRBV20-1 and TRBJ2-1, with 12 bases that match TRBD2. CDR1 DFQATT and CDR2 SNEGSKA come from the germline V gene (reference sequence). This CDR3 contains 14 residues. Trimming removed 3 bases from V and 11 bases from J; junction bases left unmatched: 8. The CDR3 coding sequence is TGCAGTGCTAGGGTCCTAGCGGGAGGGTTGAAGCAGTTCTTC. Translation gives CSARVLAGGLKQFF.

In its sample, this clonotype was seen many times. This chain joins TRBV4-3 and TRBJ2-7, with D unclear. V lost 1 base and J 2 bases, leaving 9 bases between the germline ends. Per the germline V gene, CDR1 is LGHNA and CDR2 is YSLEER. The CDR3 extends over 14 amino acids. The CDR3, as DNA: TGCGCCAGCAGCCAAGGGACCTCCACCTACGAGCAGTACTTC. It is translated as CASSQGTSTYEQYF.

This clonotype was counted between two and nine times. The chain uses TRBV15 and TRBJ2-1, with 10 bases fitting TRBD2. The length of the CDR3 is 14 residues. The germline CDR1 and CDR2 sequences are LNHNV and YYDKDF (reference sequence). V shed 4 bases and J 9 bases; nucleotides not matched to a gene: 6. The CDR3 nucleotides are TGTGCCACCAGCACGGGACTAGCGATGGTTGAGCAGTTCTTC. Translating gives CATSTGLAMVEQFF. Filled out from reference TRBV15 and TRBJ2-1, the complete variable domain reads DAMVIQNPRYQVTQFGKPVTLSCSQTLNHNVMYWYQQKSSQAPKLLFHYYDKDFNNEADTPDNFQSRRPNTSFCFLDIRSPGLGDTAMYLCATSTGLAMVEQFFGPGTRLTVL.

This clonotype has at least ten counts. This rearrangement joins TRBV25-1 to TRBJ2-3; weak D call: TRBD1 (6 bases). Germline CDR1 and CDR2: MGHDK and SYGVNS. Trimming took off 4 bases at V and 0 bases at J, with 29 bases between the two ends. CDR3 length: 21 amino acids. As DNA, the CDR3 is TGTGCCAGCAGTGTGACCCGCCCTAGCAGGGGCACTCCGGCGAGCACAGATACGCAGTATTTT. Its translation: CASSVTRPSRGTPASTDTQYF.

This clonotype was seen many times. The CDR3 DNA follows: TGCGCCAGCAGCTGGGGGTACGGAGATACGCAGTATTTT. Its translation is CASSWGYGDTQYF. This chain links TRBV5-1 with TRBJ2-3; D possibly uses TRBD1 or TRBD2 (5 bases each). The CDR3 extends over 13 amino acids. V lost 3 bases and J lost 5, with 10 bases in between. CDR1 SGHRS and CDR2 YFSETQ come from the germline V gene.

There are many counts of this clonotype. This chain links TRBV4-1 with TRBJ2-7; 8 bases match TRBD2. This CDR3 comprises 14 residues. The germline CDR1 and CDR2 sequences are MGHRA and YSYEKL. V shed 3 bases, J shed 4 bases, and the junction held 5 bases outside the gene matches. CDR3 DNA: TGCGCCAGCAGCCAGAGCGGGAGCTCGTACGAGCAGTACTTC. This translates into CASSQSGSSYEQYF.

This clonotype was seen only a few times. V and J are TRBV9 and TRBJ2-1; D might be TRBD2 (5 bases). Looked up from germline, CDR1 is SGDLS and CDR2 is YYNGEE. V gave up 1 base and J gave up 2 bases, with 7 bases separating them. The CDR3 extends over 14 amino acids. CDR3 bases: TGTGCCAGCAGCGTAACTAGGGCCTACAATGAGCAGTTCTTC. Protein sequence: CASSVTRAYNEQFF.

This clonotype has at least ten counts. V is TRBV12-3 or TRBV12-4 and J is TRBJ2-6, with D perhaps given as TRBD1 or TRBD2 (6 bases each). The CDR3 covers 16 residues. Trimming pared 3 bases from V and 3 bases from J, leaving 12 bases between. The CDR3 region has the DNA TGTGCCAGCAGTTTTGCCGGGGGCGGTGGGGCCAACGTCCTGACTTTC. This translates into CASSFAGGGGANVLTF.

This clonotype has only a few counts. The chain has TRBV7-9 and TRBJ2-7, with a tentative D call TRBD1 (5 bases). The CDR3 runs 15 residues. Germline assignment: CDR1 SEHNR and CDR2 FQNEAQ (reference sequence). Deletions cut 0 bases from V and 1 base from J, with 10 bases between. The CDR3 here is CASSLARQGSYEQYF. The DNA of the CDR3 is TGTGCCAGCAGCTTAGCGCGGCAGGGTTCCTACGAGCAGTACTTC.